These 5 T cell receptor beta chains share one sample of origin, sequenced in a study of blood T cell repertoires in COVID-19 (dated by TCRdb to 2020 to 2021). Library prep was done by the immunoSEQ multiplex PCR assay. TCRdb retrieved this table from immuneACCESS and kept in-frame rearrangements only. Not all clones are present; in checked studies, unresolved V genes account for under half, and no reason is known for the remainder. The sample records some 320,000 clones, roughly 90% of which are singletons. The ten top clones hold roughly 3.9% of the sample. The source material was PBMCs or T cells enriched from blood (not recorded which). These receptors were obtained from a woman under 40 who had been exposed to COVID-19.

The chain links TRBV7-9 to TRBJ2-2; TRBD1 matches 9 bases. Trimming removed 5 bases from V and 1 base from J; junction bases left unmatched: 5. Germline CDR1 is SEHNR and CDR2 is FQNEAQ (reference sequence). The CDR3 loop spans 16 amino acids. As DNA, the CDR3 is TGTGCCAGCAGCCGTCGGGGACAGGGGAACACCGGGGAGCTGTTTTTT. As protein: CASSRRGQGNTGELFF.

The rearrangement joins TRBV5-4 to TRBJ1-1; TRBD1 aligns across 7 bases. Unmatched junction bases numbered 11, after V lost 5 bases and J lost 1 base. CDR3 length: 16 residues. CDR1 and CDR2 (germline): SGHNT, YYREEE (reference sequence). The CDR3 nucleotides read TGTGCCAGCAGACACGGACAGGCCCAGAGGAACACTGAAGCTTTCTTT. Protein sequence: CASRHGQAQRNTEAFF.

V gene TRBV7-7 combines with J gene TRBJ2-5; 9 bases line up with TRBD1. The CDR3 has 15 residues. The J segment lost 3 bases and the V segment lost 5 bases, leaving 7 bases of the junction unmatched. The germline V gene has CDR1 SSHAT and CDR2 FNYEAQ (reference sequence). CDR3: CASSRGTGREETQYF. The DNA for the CDR3 is TGTGCCAGCAGCCGGGGGACAGGGCGGGAAGAGACCCAGTACTTC.

V and J are TRBV3-1 (or the pseudogene TRBV3-2) and TRBJ1-3; D gene uncertain. The CDR3 is made up of 14 amino acids. Germline assignment: CDR1 LGHDT and CDR2 YNNKEL (reference sequence). Trimming removed 0 bases at V and 7 bases at J, with 10 bases between. The CDR3 sequence: CASSQENSWNTIYF. In nucleotides, the CDR3 is TGTGCCAGCAGCCAAGAAAATAGTTGGAACACCATATATTTT.

The V call is TRBV9, the J call TRBJ2-1; perhaps TRBD1 as D (6 bases). The CDR3 sequence is 15 residues long. Germline V CDR1 and CDR2: SGDLS, YYNGEE. V lost 4 bases, J lost 4 bases, and 15 bases lay in between. The CDR3 nucleotides are TGTGCCAGCAGCCGGACAGCCCTAGGATACAATGAGCAGTTCTTC. This gives the protein CASSRTALGYNEQFF.